The sequence of this T cell receptor beta chain was determined in a study of blood T cell repertoires in COVID-19. Study details: COVID-19 samples collected from the United States, Italy and Spain covered acute and convalescent phases. T cells, B-cell-depleted T cells, or PBMCs provided the cDNA or gDNA that served as material.

The CDR3 is 13 residues long. In germline, CDR1 is KGHSH, CDR2 LQKENI. V was trimmed by 2 bases and J by 5 bases, leaving 10 bases between them. The authors' processing: Amplified reference gene primers provided the basis for estimating nucleated cell counts. Using immunoSEQ multiplex PCR, the repertoire was profiled, and TCRdb retains in-frame clones only, with some absent. V and J calls and clone size are those listed in that table; D and trimming were worked out from the DNA. The profile shows some 240,000 clones, around 81% of them singletons. The sequencing sample was made of peripheral blood. The chain couples TRBV18 to TRBJ2-7, with D possibly TRBD1 on 5 matching bases. The sequence was obtained from a woman in her sixties or seventies with acute or convalescent COVID-19. CDR3 nucleotides: TGTGCCAGCTCACCATCCAGGGAACACGAGCAGTACGTC. It encodes CASSPSREHEQYV.